Listed here are 5 T cell receptor beta chains from one sample, sequenced in a study of T cells in localized non-small cell lung cancer. Assay used: immunoSEQ multiplex PCR; TCRdb lists only in-frame clones, some missing. Among some 38,000 clones listed, more than 80% were seen once. Source: peripheral blood, taken before any cancer treatment. These receptor sequences come from a female donor over 55 with stage I lung adenocarcinoma.

The rearrangement links TRBV5-4 to TRBJ1-1; D ambiguous. The V gene's germline CDR1 is SGHNT and CDR2 YYREEE (reference sequence). V was pared by 2 bases and J by 1 base, with 12 bases between. The CDR3 covers 15 residues. Written as DNA, the CDR3 is TGTGCCAGCAGCTTCGGCGGGGTGTCGAACACTGAAGCTTTCTTT. Protein sequence: CASSFGGVSNTEAFF. Based on the CDR3 plus reference TRBV5-4 and TRBJ1-1, the full variable domain is ETGVTQSPTHLIKTRGQQVTLRCSSQSGHNTVSWYQQALGQGPQFIFQYYREEENGRGNFPPRFSGLQFPNYSSELNVNALELDDSALYLCASSFGGVSNTEAFFGQGTRLTVV.

V usage is TRBV18 and J usage is TRBJ2-7; no firm D call. V lost 3 bases and J lost 6, with 12 bases in between. Germline-derived CDR1 and CDR2 are KGHSH and LQKENI. The CDR3 spans 13 residues. Here the CDR3 DNA reads TGTGCCAGCTCACCTCGGAACCAAGGCGAGCAGTACGTC. Its translation: CASSPRNQGEQYV.

The chain combines TRBV14 with TRBJ2-4; 10 nucleotides agree with TRBD1. Germline CDR1 SGHDN, CDR2 FVKESK. V lost 4 bases to trimming and J lost 1 base; unmatched junction nucleotides: 4. The CDR3 is 16 amino acids. The CDR3 sequence is CASSRMGQGAKNIQYF. The CDR3 DNA reads TGTGCCAGCAGCCGCATGGGACAGGGGGCCAAAAACATTCAGTACTTC. The whole variable domain, filled in from reference TRBV14 and TRBJ2-4, reads EAGVTQFPSHSVIEKGQTVTLRCDPISGHDNLYWYRRVMGKEIKFLLHFVKESKQDESGMPNNRFLAERTGGTYSTLKVQPAELEDSGVYFCASSRMGQGAKNIQYFGAGTRLSVL.

The sample holds a few counts of this clone. The gene calls are TRBV5-4 and TRBJ1-3; a weak D match, TRBD1 (6 bases). This CDR3 comprises 15 residues. Germline V CDR1 and CDR2: SGHNT, YYREEE (reference sequence). Trimming took off 1 base at V and 1 base at J, with 9 bases between the two ends. DNA for the CDR3: TGTGCCAGCAGCTTGAACAGGGTTTCTGGAAACACCATATATTTT. It specifies CASSLNRVSGNTIYF. Supplemented by reference TRBV5-4 and TRBJ1-3, the full variable domain reads ETGVTQSPTHLIKTRGQQVTLRCSSQSGHNTVSWYQQALGQGPQFIFQYYREEENGRGNFPPRFSGLQFPNYSSELNVNALELDDSALYLCASSLNRVSGNTIYFGEGSWLTVV.

The gene calls are TRBV19 and TRBJ2-5; 10 bases are a match to TRBD1. This CDR3 region has 16 residues. Per germline, CDR1 LNHDA and CDR2 SQIVND (reference sequence). V shed 4 bases, J shed 5 bases, and the junction held 10 bases outside the gene matches. CDR3 loop: CASSTPRDRGGETQYF. The CDR3 DNA reads TGTGCCAGTAGTACCCCCCGGGACAGGGGTGGCGAGACCCAGTACTTC.